The next 27 T cell receptor beta chains were all read from a single sample in a study of molecular identifiers for immune sequencing clone quantification. TCRdb reprocessed the PCR reads with MiXCR, giving one entry per CDR3 protein. This sample has over 300,000 distinct CDR3 sequences, with roughly a quarter found just once. The specimen was naive CD8+ T cells from blood, with Jurkat cell RNA spiked in. Sample subset: FACS-sorted CD8+CD4-CCR7+CD45RA+ naive T cells. Every receptor here comes from a human donor in good health. Some libraries in this study had Jurkat cell RNA spiked in.

The genes are TRBV28 and TRBJ2-5; D is undetermined. Germline V gene data show CDR1 as MDHEN and CDR2 as SYDVKM. V was cut by 7 bases and J by 0 bases, with 15 bases left in between. The CDR3 is 15 amino acids. For the CDR3, the DNA is TGTGCCAGCACCAGAAGTACGGGCTACCAAGAGACCCAGTACTTC. It encodes CASTRSTGYQETQYF.

This clonotype was seen only once. A read error is possible here, since a much larger clone lies one base away. V is TRBV5-3 and J is TRBJ2-5; TRBD1 agrees at 8 bases. TRBV5-3 is flagged as an ORF with uncertain function. This CDR3 has 17 amino acids. The CDR3 spells CASSLWYGTGGQETQYF. In DNA, the CDR3 is TGTGCCAGCAGCTTGTGGTACGGGACAGGAGGACAAGAGACCCAGTACTTC.

This clonotype was seen at least ten times. The chain couples TRBV5-1 to TRBJ1-1; D uncertain. Between the trimmed V and J ends, which lost 0 bases and 0 bases, there was a span of 6 bases. The CDR3 covers 14 residues. Looked up from germline, CDR1 is SGHRS and CDR2 is YFSETQ. Written as DNA, the CDR3 is TGCGCCAGCAGCTTGGCCAGGTTGAACACTGAAGCTTTCTTT. It codes for CASSLARLNTEAFF.

This clonotype was found a few times. The V gene is TRBV19, the J gene TRBJ2-1; 7 nucleotides align to TRBD1. Germline values: CDR1 LNHDA, CDR2 SQIVND (reference sequence). The CDR3 runs to 15 residues. The V segment lost 8 bases and the J segment 7 bases; nucleotides outside the gene matches: 14. The CDR3 nucleotides read TGTGCCAGTGAAACAGGGGCCGCTGTTAATAATGAGCAGTTCTTC. It yields the protein CASETGAAVNNEQFF.

A word on this clonotype: This is likely a read error, given that the CDR3 carries no conserved phenylalanine or tryptophan at its end. The chain links TRBV7-8 to TRBJ2-1; TRBD2 agrees at 8 bases. CDR3 length: 16 amino acids. Germline V gene sequence: CDR1 SGHVS, CDR2 FQNEAQ. Trimming at V came to 4 bases and at J to 5 bases, leaving 10 bases not matched to a gene. DNA of the CDR3: TGTGCCAGCAGCTCGGGAGGGTCTTGGACGGACAATGAGCAGTTCTCC. This codes for CASSSGGSWTDNEQFS.

Regarding this clonotype: One end of the junction fails to match germline, which may point to a read error. The DNA for the CDR3 is TGCACCAGCAGCCAAGATCCAGGGTACGAGCAGTACTTC. Encoded protein: CTSSQDPGYEQYF. This chain links TRBV4-3 with TRBJ2-7; perhaps TRBD1 as D (5 bases). The CDR3 contains 13 residues. The germline gives CDR1 LGHNA, CDR2 YSLEER.

V usage is TRBV27 and J usage is TRBJ2-5, with TRBD2 matching over 7 bases. The CDR3 covers 15 residues. Trimming cost V 4 bases and J 2 bases; bases outside gene matches: 7. CDR1 and CDR2 from the germline V gene are MNHEY and SMNVEV (reference sequence). The CDR3 spells CASSSLSGFQETQYF. In nucleotides, the CDR3 is TGTGCCAGCAGTTCCCTTAGCGGGTTTCAAGAGACCCAGTACTTC.

The sample holds many counts of this clonotype. This chain connects TRBV2 to TRBJ1-2, with 8 nucleotides matching TRBD1. This CDR3 has 15 residues. Germline-derived CDR1 and CDR2 are SNHLY and FYNNEI. Germline trimming cut 6 bases from V and 3 bases from J; bases unmatched to any gene: 9. The CDR3 here is CASSTGTGSYYGYTF. The DNA for the CDR3 is TGTGCCAGCAGCACCGGGACAGGTTCATACTATGGCTACACCTTC.

A word on this clonotype: A read error may be the cause here, since a much bigger clone is one base away. Without the conserved terminal phenylalanine or tryptophan, this CDR3 likely stems from a read error. This chain connects TRBV4-3 to TRBJ1-1; D is ambiguous. The CDR3 length is 14 residues. V was clipped by 1 base and J by 6 bases, with 12 bases between them. Germline CDR1 LGHNA, CDR2 YSLEER. CDR3 residues: CASSQGVPWAEAFL. The CDR3 region has the DNA TGCGCCAGCAGCCAAGGAGTCCCTTGGGCTGAAGCTTTCCTT.

In this sample, this clonotype turned up a few times. This chain joins TRBV7-9 and TRBJ1-5; D not certain. Germline CDR1 reads SEHNR; CDR2 reads FQNEAQ (reference sequence). The CDR3 has 12 amino acids. V lost 5 bases to trimming and J lost 6 bases, with 8 bases between them. CDR3 amino acids: CASSAWGQPQHF. For the CDR3, the DNA is TGTGCCAGCAGCGCCTGGGGTCAGCCCCAGCATTTT.

This clonotype was observed at least ten times. The rearrangement links TRBV6-2 or TRBV6-3 to TRBJ1-5; D call uncertain. Germline V gene sequence: CDR1 MNHEY, CDR2 SVGEGT. The CDR3 contains 14 residues. Trimming stripped 2 bases from V and 4 bases from J, with 9 bases between. DNA for the CDR3: TGTGCCAGCAGTTACGGGGTGATGAATCAGCCCCAGCATTTT. Translated: CASSYGVMNQPQHF.

The sample holds many counts of this clonotype. The DNA for the CDR3 is TGTGCCAGCAGCTTAGCTCCGGGGACTACCTACGAGCAGTACTTC. Its protein product is CASSLAPGTTYEQYF. The chain uses TRBV7-2 and TRBJ2-7, with 7 nucleotides matching TRBD2. Trimming removed 0 bases from V and 2 bases from J; junction bases left unmatched: 4. This CDR3 has 15 amino acids. Germline CDR1 is SGHTA and CDR2 is FQGNSA.

This clonotype has a handful of counts. This chain joins TRBV11-2 and TRBJ2-5; TRBD2 aligns across 7 bases. CDR3 length: 14 residues. Germline values: CDR1 SGHAT, CDR2 FQNNGV. Unmatched junction bases numbered 2, after V lost 0 bases and J lost 4 bases. CDR3 protein: CASSLEAGLETQYF. For the CDR3, the DNA is TGTGCCAGCAGCTTAGAAGCGGGGCTAGAGACCCAGTACTTC.

The chain joins TRBV2 to TRBJ2-3; D may be TRBD2 (7 bases). There are 15 residues in the CDR3. V was trimmed by 7 bases and J by 0 bases, leaving 14 bases between them. Germline CDR1 and CDR2: SNHLY and FYNNEI. CDR3 loop: CASKEAGASTDTQYF. As DNA, the CDR3 is TGTGCCAGCAAGGAGGCGGGGGCAAGCACAGATACGCAGTATTTT.

This clonotype was found a few times. This rearrangement joins TRBV4-3 to TRBJ2-7, with 11 bases matching TRBD2. Unmatched junction bases numbered 7, after V lost 0 bases and J lost 0 bases. The CDR3 has 18 amino acids. CDR1 and CDR2 (germline): LGHNA, YSLEER. The CDR3 here is CASSQDISGGDHSYEQYF. In DNA form, the CDR3 reads TGCGCCAGCAGCCAAGATATTAGCGGGGGGGACCACTCCTACGAGCAGTACTTC.

Ten or more counts support this clonotype. V usage is TRBV28 and J usage is TRBJ2-7, with D maybe TRBD1 (5 bases). V was cut by 3 bases and J by 9 bases, with 15 bases left in between. Germline V gives CDR1 MDHEN, CDR2 SYDVKM. This CDR3 contains 13 residues. The CDR3 spells CASSLDTGARQYF. For the CDR3, the DNA is TGTGCCAGCAGTTTGGACACTGGGGCTAGGCAGTACTTC.

Only a few counts were recorded for this clonotype. The chain recombines TRBV21-1 with TRBJ2-1; TRBD1, the D gene given by the table, was not confirmed from the DNA. TRBV21-1 corresponds to a pseudogene. The CDR3 is 17 residues long. DNA of the CDR3: TGTGCCAGCAGCAAAGGTACCAGGGACCACTCTTACAATGAGCAGTTCTTC. As protein: CASSKGTRDHSYNEQFF.

This clonotype appeared many times. The chain recombines TRBV6-6 with TRBJ2-5; possible D gene TRBD2, 7 bases. Germline CDR1 and CDR2: MNHNY and SVGAGI (reference sequence). The CDR3 has 16 amino acids. The V end lost 0 bases, the J end lost 3 bases, and 14 bases lay between the germline ends. In nucleotides, the CDR3 is TGTGCCAGCAGTTACTCGACTGGGGGGGCGGAAGAGACCCAGTACTTC. Its translation is CASSYSTGGAEETQYF.

The rearrangement links TRBV4-1 to TRBJ2-7, with unresolved D. CDR1 is MGHRA and CDR2 is YSYEKL in the germline V gene. Between the trimmed V and J ends, which lost 1 base and 0 bases, there was a span of 13 bases. The CDR3 runs to 16 residues. CDR3 coding DNA: TGCGCCAGCAGCCAAGTTCCAGGCCCTTACTCCTACGAGCAGTACTTC. This codes for CASSQVPGPYSYEQYF.

This clonotype was recorded only once. At one boundary the junction diverges from the germline segment, which might be a read error. V gene TRBV4-3 combines with J gene TRBJ2-5, with 9 nucleotides matching TRBD2. CDR1 and CDR2 from the germline V gene are LGHNA and YSLEER. The CDR3 sequence is 17 residues long. CDR3 sequence: CASSQELSGRYQATQYF. DNA of the CDR3: TGCGCCAGCAGCCAAGAGTTGAGCGGGAGGTACCAAGCGACCCAGTACTTC.

This clonotype has more than one count but fewer than ten. This sequence joins TRBV19 and TRBJ2-7; a possible D gene is TRBD1 (6 bases). Trimming left V 5 bases short and J 6 bases short, with 14 bases between. Germline loops: CDR1 LNHDA, CDR2 SQIVND (reference sequence). The CDR3 extends over 13 amino acids. This CDR3 reads CASSPPTGSEQYF. The CDR3 DNA follows: TGTGCCAGTAGTCCGCCTACAGGGTCCGAGCAGTACTTC.

This clonotype was seen ten or more times. The genes are TRBV6-2 or TRBV6-3 and TRBJ2-1, with D tentatively TRBD2 (6 bases). The CDR3 sequence is 12 residues long. Germline CDR1 and CDR2: MNHEY and SVGEGT. Between the trimmed V and J ends, which lost 3 bases and 10 bases, there was a span of 10 bases. CDR3 protein: CASSYFAGEQFF. In DNA, the CDR3 is TGTGCCAGCAGTTATTTCGCGGGAGAGCAGTTCTTC.

V and J are TRBV23-1 and TRBJ2-2; TRBD1 matches at 9 bases. TRBV23-1 is labeled an ORF, and its function is uncertain. The length of the CDR3 is 15 residues. J was trimmed by 2 bases and V by 8 bases; bases with no gene match: 6. Here the CDR3 DNA reads TGCGCCAGCGCCCGGGACAGGGACAACACCGGGGAGCTGTTTTTT. This codes for CASARDRDNTGELFF.

This clonotype was found many times. This CDR3 is CASSFRTGTYEQYF. The CDR3, as DNA: TGTGCCAGCAGTTTTAGGACAGGGACCTACGAGCAGTACTTC. The gene calls are TRBV12-3 or TRBV12-4 and TRBJ2-7; 8 bases align to TRBD1. There are 14 residues in the CDR3. V lost 3 bases, J lost 2 bases, and 3 bases stayed unmatched.

Notes on this clonotype: Being one base from a much bigger clone, this may be a read error. The V call is TRBV29-1, the J call TRBJ1-1; D is undetermined. Trimming removed 2 bases from V and 10 bases from J, with 11 bases in between. Germline CDR1 and CDR2: SQVTM and ANQGSEA. The CDR3 is made up of 11 amino acids. The CDR3 spells CSVELGIVAFF. As DNA, the CDR3 is TGCAGCGTTGAATTAGGGATTGTAGCTTTCTTT.

Details on this clonotype: Germline is not matched at one junction end, which may reflect a read error. The chain joins TRBV20-1 to TRBJ2-7; TRBD2 aligns across 10 bases. CDR3 length: 15 amino acids. From germline, CDR1 is DFQATT and CDR2 SNEGSKA (reference sequence). CDR3 nucleotides: TGCAGTGCTGGAGATCGGGCTAGCGGGGGCTACGAGCAGTACTTC. As protein: CSAGDRASGGYEQYF.

This chain connects TRBV4-3 to TRBJ2-7; D may be TRBD1 (5 bases). V lost 1 base, J lost 5 bases, and 12 bases lay in between. Germline CDR1 is LGHNA and CDR2 is YSLEER. The CDR3 contains 14 residues. CDR3 sequence: CASSQGIKGHEQYF. The CDR3 nucleotides read TGCGCCAGCAGCCAAGGGATTAAGGGGCACGAGCAGTACTTC.